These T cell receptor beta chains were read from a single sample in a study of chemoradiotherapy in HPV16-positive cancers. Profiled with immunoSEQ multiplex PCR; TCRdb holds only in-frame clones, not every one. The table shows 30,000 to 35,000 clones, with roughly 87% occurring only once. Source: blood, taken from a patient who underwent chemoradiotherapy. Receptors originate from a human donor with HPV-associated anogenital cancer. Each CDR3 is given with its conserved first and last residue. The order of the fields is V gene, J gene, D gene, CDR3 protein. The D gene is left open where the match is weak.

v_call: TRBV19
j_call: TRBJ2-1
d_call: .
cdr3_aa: CASSGTFLYNEQFF

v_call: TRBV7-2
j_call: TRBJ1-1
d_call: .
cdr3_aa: CASSLASERNTEAFF

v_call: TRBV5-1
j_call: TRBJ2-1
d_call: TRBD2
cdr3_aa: CASSLEGRGNNEQFF

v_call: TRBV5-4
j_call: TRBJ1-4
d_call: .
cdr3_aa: CASSLAQGELFF

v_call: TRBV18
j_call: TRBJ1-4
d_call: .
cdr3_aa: CASSPGGGGEKLFF

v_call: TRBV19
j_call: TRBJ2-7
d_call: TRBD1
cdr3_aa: CASSPRGQSSYEQYF

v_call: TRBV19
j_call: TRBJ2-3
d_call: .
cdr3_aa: CASSPQSPTDTQYF

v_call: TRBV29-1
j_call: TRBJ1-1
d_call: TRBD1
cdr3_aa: CSVDSGTANTEAFF

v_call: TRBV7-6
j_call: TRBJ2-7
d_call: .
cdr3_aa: CASSLKGGAYEQYF

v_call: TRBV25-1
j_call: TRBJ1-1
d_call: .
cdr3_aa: CASSDTVLNTEAFF

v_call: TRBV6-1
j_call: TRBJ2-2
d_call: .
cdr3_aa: CASSAAGVGTGELFF

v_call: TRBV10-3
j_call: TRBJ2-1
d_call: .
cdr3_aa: CAISVASRGNEQFF

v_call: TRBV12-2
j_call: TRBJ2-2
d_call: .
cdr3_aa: CASRFTRGEKNTGELFF

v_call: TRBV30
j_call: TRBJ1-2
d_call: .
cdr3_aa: CAWSVQPGTGYTF

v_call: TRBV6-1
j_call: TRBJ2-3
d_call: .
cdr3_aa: CASDWGGTADTQYF

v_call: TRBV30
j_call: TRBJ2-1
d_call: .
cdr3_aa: CAWSVGGPPYNEQFF